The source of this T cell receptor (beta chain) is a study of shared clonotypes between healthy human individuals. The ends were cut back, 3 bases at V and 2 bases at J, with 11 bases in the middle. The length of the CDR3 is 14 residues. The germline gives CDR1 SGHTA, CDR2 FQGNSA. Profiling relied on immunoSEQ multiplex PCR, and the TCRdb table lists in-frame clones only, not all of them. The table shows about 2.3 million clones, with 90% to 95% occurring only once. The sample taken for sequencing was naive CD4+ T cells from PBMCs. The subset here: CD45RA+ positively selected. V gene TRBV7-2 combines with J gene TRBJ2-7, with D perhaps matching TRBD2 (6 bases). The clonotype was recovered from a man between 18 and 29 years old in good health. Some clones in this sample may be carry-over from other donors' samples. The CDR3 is CASSLSGSPYEQYF. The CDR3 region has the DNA TGTGCCAGCAGCTTGAGCGGGTCCCCCTACGAGCAGTACTTC.